The 27 T cell receptor beta chains below were found in one sample sequenced in a study of lymphopenia after photon versus proton radiotherapy. Produced via immunoSEQ multiplex PCR; TCRdb's table is partial and in-frame only. The profile shows more than 50,000 clones, approximately 82% of them singletons. The source was peripheral blood, collected from a patient treated with photon-based radiotherapy. The receptors were sampled from a man aged 50 to 60 with gastric cancer.

The chain employs TRBV7-9 and TRBJ2-7; no reliable D call. Deletions cut 1 base from V and 6 bases from J, with 10 bases between. CDR3 size: 13 residues. Germline loops: CDR1 SEHNR, CDR2 FQNEAQ (reference sequence). The chain's CDR3 is CASSLEQSGEQYF. CDR3 bases: TGTGCCAGCAGCTTAGAGCAGTCCGGCGAGCAGTACTTC.

The V gene is TRBV6-1, the J gene TRBJ1-5; D may be TRBD1 (5 bases). CDR3 length equals 16 residues. Germline V gene sequence: CDR1 MNHNS, CDR2 SASEGT. V lost 3 bases to trimming and J lost 0 bases, with 12 bases between them. The CDR3 DNA is TGTGCCAGCAGTGAGGGGGGGGGTCTTAGCAATCAGCCCCAGCATTTT. Amino acid sequence: CASSEGGGLSNQPQHF.

V and J are TRBV7-9 and TRBJ2-1, with 7 bases that match TRBD2. From germline, CDR1 is SEHNR and CDR2 FQNEAQ (reference sequence). This CDR3 region has 15 residues. V lost 1 base to trimming and J lost 6 bases; unmatched junction nucleotides: 6. The CDR3 is CASSLVTSDFNEQFF. The CDR3 DNA reads TGTGCCAGCAGCTTAGTAACTAGCGATTTCAATGAGCAGTTCTTC.

A few counts support this clone. The chain uses TRBV11-2 and TRBJ2-7; the match to TRBD1 covers 8 bases. Germline CDR1 is SGHAT and CDR2 is FQNNGV. V lost 5 bases, J lost 5 bases, and 17 bases stayed unmatched. This CDR3 spans 17 amino acids. The CDR3 DNA reads TGTGCCAGCAGCCCCATGGGGTTCCGGGACAGGTCAAACGAGCAGTACTTC. It specifies CASSPMGFRDRSNEQYF.

The chain recombines TRBV7-9 with TRBJ1-2; D may be TRBD1 (5 bases). V was pared by 5 bases and J by 2 bases, with 15 bases between. The CDR3 sequence is 15 residues long. Germline V CDR1 and CDR2: SEHNR, FQNEAQ (reference sequence). The CDR3 DNA follows: TGTGCCAGCAGCCCTCCTTTTAGGGGCAACTATGGCTACACCTTC. This translates into CASSPPFRGNYGYTF. Filled out from reference TRBV7-9 and TRBJ1-2, the complete variable domain reads DTGVSQNPRHKITKRGQNVTFRCDPISEHNRLYWYRQTLGQGPEFLTYFQNEAQLEKSRLLSDRFSAERPKGSFSTLEIQRTEQGDSAMYLCASSPPFRGNYGYTFGSGTRLTVV.

The DNA for the CDR3 is TGTGCCAGCAGCTCTTTGGTAGCGGGGAACTACGAGCAGTACTTC. This sequence encodes CASSSLVAGNYEQYF. The chain is built from TRBV4-2 and TRBJ2-7; 8 nucleotides line up with TRBD2. The CDR3 has 15 amino acids. V was pared by 5 bases and J by 3 bases, with 9 bases of the junction left unmatched. CDR1 and CDR2 from the germline V gene are LGHNA and YNFKEQ.

This chain uses TRBV5-4 with TRBJ1-6; 7 bases are a match to TRBD1. The CDR3 loop spans 15 amino acids. Trimming cost V 3 bases and J 9 bases; bases outside gene matches: 9. The germline gives CDR1 SGHNT, CDR2 YYREEE (reference sequence). CDR3 region: CASSSRTGQGSPLHF. The CDR3 DNA reads TGTGCCAGCAGCTCCCGGACAGGTCAAGGTTCACCCCTCCACTTT.

The chain links TRBV7-9 to TRBJ2-6; maybe TRBD1 (5 bases). Germline-derived CDR1 and CDR2 are SEHNR and FQNEAQ (reference sequence). Trimming took off 2 bases at V and 0 bases at J, with 14 bases between the two ends. This CDR3 has 18 residues. CDR3 sequence: CASSLWAGRYSGANVLTF. CDR3 in DNA: TGTGCCAGCAGCTTATGGGCAGGGCGATACTCTGGGGCCAACGTCCTGACTTTC.

The chain links TRBV28 to TRBJ2-7, with D unclear. The CDR3 runs to 12 residues. Trimming stripped 4 bases from V and 0 bases from J, with 4 bases between. Germline V gene sequence: CDR1 MDHEN, CDR2 SYDVKM. The CDR3 bases are TGTGCCAGCAGTTCTCCCTCCTACGAGCAGTACTTC. It yields the protein CASSSPSYEQYF.

The J gene is TRBJ2-5, the V gene TRBV10-3, with TRBD1 as a possible D gene (7 bases). Trimming pared 6 bases from V and 5 bases from J, leaving 16 bases between. CDR1 is ENHRY, CDR2 SYGVKD, per germline. The length of the CDR3 is 14 residues. CDR3 protein: CAIREMQGGETQYF. Written as DNA, the CDR3 is TGTGCCATCAGGGAGATGCAGGGGGGCGAGACCCAGTACTTC.

This clone turned up a few times. This chain links TRBV28 with TRBJ2-1; 11 nucleotides align to TRBD2. The junction had 5 bases not matched to a gene; V was cut back by 3 bases and J by 4 bases. The germline gives CDR1 MDHEN, CDR2 SYDVKM. The CDR3 has 16 residues. CDR3 in DNA: TGTGCCAGCAGTTTCCCCCCTAGCGGGGGGTACAATGAGCAGTTCTTC. Its translation is CASSFPPSGGYNEQFF. Full variable domain (remainder filled in from reference TRBV28 and TRBJ2-1): DVKVTQSSRYLVKRTGEKVFLECVQDMDHENMFWYRQDPGLGLRLIYFSYDVKMKEKGDIPEGYSVSREKKERFSLILESASTNQTSMYLCASSFPPSGGYNEQFFGPGTRLTVL.

The chain is built from TRBV4-2 and TRBJ2-7, with 7 bases lining up with TRBD2. CDR1 is LGHNA, CDR2 YNFKEQ, per germline. The CDR3 totals 15 residues. The V and J ends lost 0 bases and 2 bases, in that order; junction bases with no gene match: 4. The CDR3: CASSQDRAGAYEQYF. The CDR3 DNA follows: TGTGCCAGCAGCCAAGATCGGGCGGGGGCCTACGAGCAGTACTTC.

The rearrangement links TRBV7-2 to TRBJ2-2; D gene uncertain. This CDR3 contains 16 residues. Germline CDR1 is SGHTA and CDR2 is FQGNSA. V lost 1 base and J 1 base, leaving 10 bases between the germline ends. The CDR3 region is CASSLGSARNTGELFF. CDR3 in DNA: TGTGCCAGCAGCTTAGGCAGCGCCCGGAACACCGGGGAGCTGTTTTTT.

The chain links TRBV28 to TRBJ2-7; possibly TRBD2 for D (5 bases). Germline lookup yields CDR1 MDHEN and CDR2 SYDVKM. The CDR3 length is 14 residues. Between the trimmed V and J ends, which lost 7 bases and 0 bases, there was a span of 13 bases. The CDR3 DNA reads TGTGCCAGCATTCTTCGGGGAAGCTCCTACGAGCAGTACTTC. This translates into CASILRGSSYEQYF.

The gene calls are TRBV4-2 and TRBJ2-1; 13 bases agree with TRBD2. The CDR3 has 15 amino acids. V shed 2 bases and J 8 bases; nucleotides not matched to a gene: 3. Germline CDR1 LGHNA, CDR2 YNFKEQ. Here the CDR3 DNA reads TGTGCCAGCAGCCAAACTAGCGGGAGGGCCGATGAGCAGTTCTTC. Translated: CASSQTSGRADEQFF.

This clone was observed a few times. The chain uses TRBV18 and TRBJ1-5; a weak D match, TRBD1 (5 bases). V was cut by 0 bases and J by 4 bases, with 13 bases left in between. The CDR3 contains 16 residues. CDR1 and CDR2 from the germline V gene are KGHSH and LQKENI. This chain's CDR3 is CASSPPGDFTNQPQHF. The CDR3 DNA reads TGTGCCAGCTCACCACCGGGGGACTTCACAAATCAGCCCCAGCATTTT.

The chain combines TRBV6-5 with TRBJ1-2, with D perhaps TRBD1 (5 bases). From germline, CDR1 is MNHEY and CDR2 SVGAGI. This CDR3 region has 12 residues. The V and J ends lost 6 bases and 5 bases respectively, with 10 bases between them. Here the CDR3 DNA reads TGTGCCAGCAGCCTTGACAGTTATGGCTACACCTTC. It specifies CASSLDSYGYTF.

V is TRBV11-2 and J is TRBJ2-1; 13 positions agree with TRBD2. The CDR3 spans 15 residues. Germline V CDR1 and CDR2: SGHAT, FQNNGV. After removal of 4 bases from V and 7 bases from J, the junction contained 4 bases not matched to a gene. CDR3 protein: CASSSGTSGMNEQFF. The DNA for the CDR3 is TGTGCCAGCAGCTCCGGGACTAGCGGGATGAATGAGCAGTTCTTC.

V and J are TRBV7-6 and TRBJ2-3; 8 bases fit TRBD2. V lost 0 bases and J lost 5; bases outside the gene matches: 7. Germline CDR1 is SGHVS and CDR2 is FNYEAQ. The CDR3 is 16 residues long. CDR3 nucleotide sequence: TGTGCCAGCAGCTTAGCGGGACTAGGGAAGAGAGATACGCAGTATTTT. This encodes CASSLAGLGKRDTQYF.

Many counts were recorded for this clone. This sequence joins TRBV7-8 and TRBJ2-3; D unresolved. Trimming took 3 bases from V and 2 from J, leaving 9 bases between them. There are 14 residues in the CDR3. Germline CDR1 is SGHVS and CDR2 is FQNEAQ. CDR3 in amino acids: CASSFLESTDTQYF. CDR3 nucleotide sequence: TGTGCCAGCAGCTTTTTGGAGTCCACAGATACGCAGTATTTT.

This chain connects TRBV7-3 to TRBJ1-5; D uncertain. CDR1 is SGHTA, CDR2 FQGTGA, per germline. Trimming left V 3 bases short and J 2 bases short, with 14 bases between. CDR3 length equals 16 residues. The CDR3 DNA is TGTGCCAGCAGCTTTAAGGCCAAGGATGGCAATCAGCCCCAGCATTTT. The encoded protein is CASSFKAKDGNQPQHF.

The chain carries TRBV19 and TRBJ2-1; D gene ambiguous. The CDR3 covers 13 residues. V was shortened by 1 base and J by 5 bases, with 6 bases between the two germline ends. Germline loops: CDR1 LNHDA, CDR2 SQIVND (reference sequence). CDR3 region: CASSIGGDNEQFF. The CDR3 DNA reads as TGTGCCAGTAGTATAGGTGGGGACAATGAGCAGTTCTTC.

The rearrangement joins TRBV7-9 to TRBJ1-6, with a possible D match to TRBD1 (6 bases). Trimming stripped 5 bases from V and 7 bases from J, with 15 bases between. The V gene's germline CDR1 is SEHNR and CDR2 FQNEAQ (reference sequence). This CDR3 region has 15 residues. The CDR3 protein is CASSPVGQRNSPLHF. CDR3 nucleotide sequence: TGTGCCAGCAGCCCCGTTGGACAGCGAAATTCACCCCTCCACTTT. Supplemented by reference TRBV7-9 and TRBJ1-6, the full variable domain reads DTGVSQNPRHKITKRGQNVTFRCDPISEHNRLYWYRQTLGQGPEFLTYFQNEAQLEKSRLLSDRFSAERPKGSFSTLEIQRTEQGDSAMYLCASSPVGQRNSPLHFGNGTRLTVT.

This rearrangement joins TRBV18 to TRBJ2-1, with D tentatively TRBD2 (6 bases). Trimming removed 5 bases from V and 6 bases from J, with 23 bases in between. Germline V gives CDR1 KGHSH, CDR2 LQKENI. This CDR3 is 17 amino acids long. The CDR3 bases are TGTGCCAGCTCAGTCCACGGGCGGAGCGGGCCTCTCAATGAGCAGTTCTTC. This sequence encodes CASSVHGRSGPLNEQFF.

This clone was detected a few times. The chain joins TRBV11-2 to TRBJ1-1, with 9 bases that match TRBD1. In germline, CDR1 is SGHAT, CDR2 FQNNGV. The CDR3 has 15 residues. V lost 5 bases, J lost 4 bases, and 8 bases stayed unmatched. DNA of the CDR3: TGTGCCAGCAGCCCACAAGGGACAGGGATCACTGAAGCTTTCTTT. Translated: CASSPQGTGITEAFF.

CDR3 region: CASSLGPPVNEQFF. The CDR3 nucleotides are TGCGCCAGCAGCTTGGGCCCGCCCGTGAATGAGCAGTTCTTC. The chain joins TRBV5-1 to TRBJ2-1, with no clear D. Trimming took off 0 bases at V and 7 bases at J, with 11 bases between the two ends. The CDR3 sequence is 14 residues long. Germline V gene data show CDR1 as SGHRS and CDR2 as YFSETQ.

This rearrangement joins TRBV6-5 to TRBJ1-6, with a possible D match to TRBD1 (5 bases). Per the germline V gene, CDR1 is MNHEY and CDR2 is SVGAGI. The ends were cut back, 5 bases at V and 8 bases at J, with 10 bases in the middle. CDR3 length: 13 residues. The CDR3 region is CASSKSRDSPLHF. DNA for the CDR3: TGTGCCAGCAGTAAATCCAGGGATTCACCCCTCCACTTT.